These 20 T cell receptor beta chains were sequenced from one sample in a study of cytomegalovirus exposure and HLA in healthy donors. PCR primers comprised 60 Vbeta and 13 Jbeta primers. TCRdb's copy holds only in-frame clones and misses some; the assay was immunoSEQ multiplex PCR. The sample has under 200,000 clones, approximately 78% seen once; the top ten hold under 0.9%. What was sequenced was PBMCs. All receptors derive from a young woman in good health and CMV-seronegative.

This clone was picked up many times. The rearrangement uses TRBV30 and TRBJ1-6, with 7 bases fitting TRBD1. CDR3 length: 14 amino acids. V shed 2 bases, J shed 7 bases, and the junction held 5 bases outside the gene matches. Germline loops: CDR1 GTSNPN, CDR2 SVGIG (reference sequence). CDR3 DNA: TGTGCCTGGAGTCTGGGACAGAGAAATTCACCCCTCCACTTT. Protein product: CAWSLGQRNSPLHF. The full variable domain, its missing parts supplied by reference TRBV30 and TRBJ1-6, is SQTIHQWPATLVQPVGSPLSLECTVEGTSNPNLYWYRQAAGRGLQLLFYSVGIGQISSEVPQNLSASRPQDRQFILSSKKLLLSDSGFYLCAWSLGQRNSPLHFGNGTRLTVT.

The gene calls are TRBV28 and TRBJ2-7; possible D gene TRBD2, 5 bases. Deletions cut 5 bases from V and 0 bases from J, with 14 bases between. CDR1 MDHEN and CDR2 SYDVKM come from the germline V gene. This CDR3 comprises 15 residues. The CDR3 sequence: CASSPAMGASYEQYF. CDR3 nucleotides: TGTGCCAGCAGTCCAGCGATGGGAGCCTCCTACGAGCAGTACTTC.

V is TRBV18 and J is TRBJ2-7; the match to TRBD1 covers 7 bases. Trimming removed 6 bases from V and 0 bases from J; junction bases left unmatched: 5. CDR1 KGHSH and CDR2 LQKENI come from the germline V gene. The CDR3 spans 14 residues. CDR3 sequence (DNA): TGTGCCAGCTCGTCCCAGGGGGACTCCTACGAGCAGTACTTC. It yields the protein CASSSQGDSYEQYF.

The CDR3: CASSFTGTGRDNEQFF. For the CDR3, the DNA is TGCGCCAGCAGCTTTACCGGGACAGGGAGGGACAATGAGCAGTTCTTC. The chain links TRBV5-1 to TRBJ2-1; 9 bases line up with TRBD1. Germline CDR1 and CDR2: SGHRS and YFSETQ. The CDR3 has 16 amino acids. V gave up 2 bases and J gave up 5 bases; unmatched junction bases: 8.

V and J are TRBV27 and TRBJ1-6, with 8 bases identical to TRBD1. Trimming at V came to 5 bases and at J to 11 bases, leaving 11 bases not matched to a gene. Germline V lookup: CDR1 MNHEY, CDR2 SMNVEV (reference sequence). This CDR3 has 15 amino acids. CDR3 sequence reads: CASSPTGQAGTPLHF. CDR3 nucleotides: TGTGCCAGCAGTCCGACGGGACAGGCGGGGACACCCCTCCACTTT.

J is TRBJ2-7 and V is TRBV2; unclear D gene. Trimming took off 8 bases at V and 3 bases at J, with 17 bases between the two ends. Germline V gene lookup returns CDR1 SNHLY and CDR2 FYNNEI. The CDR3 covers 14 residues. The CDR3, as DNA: TGTGCCAGCTCCCGTTCCTTCAGACTCTACGAGCAGTACTTC. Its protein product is CASSRSFRLYEQYF.

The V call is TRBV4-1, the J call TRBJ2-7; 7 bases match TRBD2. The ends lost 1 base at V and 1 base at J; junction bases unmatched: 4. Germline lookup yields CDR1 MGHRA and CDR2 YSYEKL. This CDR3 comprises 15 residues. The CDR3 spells CASSQARGGSYEQYF. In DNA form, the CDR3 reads TGCGCCAGCAGCCAAGCCCGCGGGGGTTCCTACGAGCAGTACTTC.

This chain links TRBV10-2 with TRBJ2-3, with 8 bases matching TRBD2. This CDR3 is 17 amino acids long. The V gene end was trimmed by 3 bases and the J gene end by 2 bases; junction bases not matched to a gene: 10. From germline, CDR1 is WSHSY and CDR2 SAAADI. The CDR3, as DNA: TGCGCCAGCAGTGACCCTCTAGCGGGCGATATCACAGATACGCAGTATTTT. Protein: CASSDPLAGDITDTQYF.

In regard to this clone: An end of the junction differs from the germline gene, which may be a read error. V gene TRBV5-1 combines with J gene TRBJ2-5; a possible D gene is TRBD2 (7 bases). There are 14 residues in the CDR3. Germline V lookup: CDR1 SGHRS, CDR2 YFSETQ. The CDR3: CASEGLGGQEPQYF. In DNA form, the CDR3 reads TGCGCCAGCGAGGGGTTGGGGGGGCAAGAGCCCCAGTACTTC.

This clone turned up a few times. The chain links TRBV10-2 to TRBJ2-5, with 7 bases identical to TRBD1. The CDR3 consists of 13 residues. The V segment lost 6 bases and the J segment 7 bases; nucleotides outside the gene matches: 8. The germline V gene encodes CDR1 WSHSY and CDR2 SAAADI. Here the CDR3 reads CASRIGQERTQYF. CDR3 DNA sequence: TGCGCCAGCAGGATAGGACAGGAAAGGACCCAGTACTTC.

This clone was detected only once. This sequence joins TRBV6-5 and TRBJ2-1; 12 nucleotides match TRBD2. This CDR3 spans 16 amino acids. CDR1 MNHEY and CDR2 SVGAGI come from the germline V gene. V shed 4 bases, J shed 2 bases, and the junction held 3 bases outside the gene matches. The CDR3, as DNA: TGTGCCAGCAGTTCTTCTAGCGGGGGGGCCTACAATGAGCAGTTCTTC. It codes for CASSSSSGGAYNEQFF.

In nucleotides, the CDR3 is TGTGCCAGTCAAGACAGGATCGGGCAGCCCCAGCATTTT. Protein product: CASQDRIGQPQHF. The V gene is TRBV19, the J gene TRBJ1-5; tentatively, D is TRBD1 (6 bases). Germline loops: CDR1 LNHDA, CDR2 SQIVND (reference sequence). CDR3 size: 13 residues. V lost 8 bases to trimming and J lost 7 bases, with 15 bases between them.

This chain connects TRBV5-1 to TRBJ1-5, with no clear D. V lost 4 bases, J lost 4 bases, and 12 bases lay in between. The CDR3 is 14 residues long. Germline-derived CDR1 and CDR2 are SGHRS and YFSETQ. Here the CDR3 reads CASSPNSDNQPQHF. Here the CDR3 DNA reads TGCGCCAGCAGCCCGAACTCCGATAATCAGCCCCAGCATTTT.

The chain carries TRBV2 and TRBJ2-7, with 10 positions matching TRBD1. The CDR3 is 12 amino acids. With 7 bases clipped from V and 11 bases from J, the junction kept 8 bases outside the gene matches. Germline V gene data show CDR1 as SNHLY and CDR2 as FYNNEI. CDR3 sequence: CASTYGGTGEYF. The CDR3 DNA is TGTGCCAGCACCTACGGTGGGACAGGGGAGTACTTC.

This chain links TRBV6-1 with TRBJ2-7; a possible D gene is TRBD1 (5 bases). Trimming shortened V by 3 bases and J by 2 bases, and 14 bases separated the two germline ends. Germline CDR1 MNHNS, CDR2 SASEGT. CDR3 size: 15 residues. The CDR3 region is CASSDQGQSTYEQYF. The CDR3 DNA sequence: TGTGCCAGCAGTGATCAGGGCCAGTCGACCTACGAGCAGTACTTC.

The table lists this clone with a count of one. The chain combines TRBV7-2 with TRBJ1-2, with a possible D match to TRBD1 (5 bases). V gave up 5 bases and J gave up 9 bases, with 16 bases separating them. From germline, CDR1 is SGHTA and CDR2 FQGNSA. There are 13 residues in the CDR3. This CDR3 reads CASSPRVQSSYTF. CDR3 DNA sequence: TGTGCCAGCAGCCCCAGGGTTCAGTCTAGCTACACCTTC.

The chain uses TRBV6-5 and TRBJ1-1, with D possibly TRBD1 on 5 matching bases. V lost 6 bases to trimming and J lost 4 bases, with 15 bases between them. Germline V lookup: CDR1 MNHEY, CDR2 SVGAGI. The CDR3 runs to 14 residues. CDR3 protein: CASSLGRTPTEAFF. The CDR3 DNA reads TGTGCCAGCAGCCTCGGCCGGACACCCACTGAAGCTTTCTTT.

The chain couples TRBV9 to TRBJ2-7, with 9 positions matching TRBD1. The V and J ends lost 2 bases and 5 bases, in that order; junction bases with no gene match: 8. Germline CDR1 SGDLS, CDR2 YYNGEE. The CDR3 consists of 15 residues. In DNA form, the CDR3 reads TGTGCCAGCAGCGTCACGACAGGGGACAGGGACGAGCAGTACTTC. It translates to CASSVTTGDRDEQYF.

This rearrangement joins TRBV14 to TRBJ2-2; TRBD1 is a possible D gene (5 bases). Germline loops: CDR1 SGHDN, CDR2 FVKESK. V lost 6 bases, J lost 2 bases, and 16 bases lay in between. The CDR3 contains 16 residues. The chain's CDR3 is CASRLSGSGNTGELFF. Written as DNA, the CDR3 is TGTGCCAGCAGGCTATCAGGGTCAGGAAACACCGGGGAGCTGTTTTTT.

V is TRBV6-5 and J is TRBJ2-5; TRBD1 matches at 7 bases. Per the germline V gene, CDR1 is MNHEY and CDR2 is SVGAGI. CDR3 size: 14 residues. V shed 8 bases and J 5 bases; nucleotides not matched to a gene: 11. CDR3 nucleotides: TGTGCCAGCGGAGCACAGGGGTCGGGGGAGACCCAGTACTTC. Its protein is CASGAQGSGETQYF.